This T cell receptor beta chain comes out of a study of monozygotic twins with inflammatory bowel disease. TCRdb reprocessed the 5' RACE reads and stores each CDR3 protein as one record, lacking DNA. The sample data list around 370,000 distinct CDR3 sequences. Germline CDR1 and CDR2: SQVTM and ANQGSEA. The CDR3 contains 14 residues. The specimen sequenced was blood. This TCR was sampled from a human donor with ulcerative colitis or Crohn's disease, or a healthy co-twin of an affected twin (not recorded which). The chain has TRBV29-1 and TRBJ2-7; the TCRdb call, TRBD1, lacks DNA for checking. CDR3 loop: CSTGRPGRPYEQYF.